These 25 T cell receptor beta chains originate from one sample sequenced in a study of cytomegalovirus exposure and HLA in healthy donors. The table came from immunoSEQ multiplex PCR; TCRdb's copy has only in-frame clones and leaves some out. The table shows 150,000 to 200,000 clones, with roughly 86% occurring only once. Sequencing input: PBMCs. These TCRs come from a man younger than 30 in good health and CMV-seropositive.

The chain couples TRBV27 to TRBJ2-7, with TRBD2 as a possible D gene (5 bases). With 4 bases removed from V and 0 bases from J, the gap between germline ends came to 13 bases. The CDR3 totals 15 residues. Germline CDR1 MNHEY, CDR2 SMNVEV (reference sequence). CDR3 bases: TGTGCCAGCAGTTCCCAGAGGGCCCCCTCCTACGAGCAGTACTTC. Its protein is CASSSQRAPSYEQYF.

This chain connects TRBV7-8 to TRBJ1-1, with a weak D call TRBD1 (5 bases). This CDR3 has 12 residues. The V end lost 2 bases, the J end lost 6 bases, and 7 bases lay between the germline ends. The germline gives CDR1 SGHVS, CDR2 FQNEAQ. The CDR3 bases are TGTGCCAGCAGCTTATGGGGCCCTGAAGCTTTCTTT. Its translation: CASSLWGPEAFF. The full variable domain, with the rest looked up from reference TRBV7-8 and TRBJ1-1, is GAGVSQSPRYKVAKRGQDVALRCDPISGHVSLFWYQQALGQGPEFLTYFQNEAQLDKSGLPSDRFFAERPEGSVSTLKIQRTQQEDSAVYLCASSLWGPEAFFGQGTRLTVV.

The J gene is TRBJ1-1, the V gene TRBV7-9, with no clear D. The CDR3 extends over 14 amino acids. Deletions cut 1 base from V and 8 bases from J, with 14 bases between. Germline lookup yields CDR1 SEHNR and CDR2 FQNEAQ (reference sequence). The CDR3: CASSLDSGISEAFF. The CDR3 DNA reads as TGTGCCAGCAGCTTAGACTCGGGGATCAGCGAAGCTTTCTTT.

The gene calls are TRBV13 and TRBJ1-2; TRBD1 is a possible D gene (5 bases). V was shortened by 4 bases and J by 4 bases, with 19 bases between the two germline ends. The germline gives CDR1 PRHDT, CDR2 FYEKMQ (reference sequence). The CDR3 consists of 16 residues. The CDR3 loop reads CASSSGVGQGSYGYTF. The CDR3 DNA sequence: TGTGCCAGCAGCTCAGGAGTCGGGCAGGGCAGCTATGGCTACACCTTC.

The chain employs TRBV5-8 and TRBJ1-2, with D perhaps TRBD1 (5 bases). Germline V gene sequence: CDR1 SGHTS, CDR2 YDEGEE. The CDR3 contains 12 residues. Trimming stripped 3 bases from V and 8 bases from J, with 11 bases between. CDR3: CASSSDDRGYTF. The CDR3, as DNA: TGTGCCAGCAGCTCAGATGACAGAGGCTACACCTTC. Full variable domain (remainder filled in from reference TRBV5-8 and TRBJ1-2): EAGVTQSPTHLIKTRGQQATLRCSPISGHTSVYWYQQALGLGLQFLLWYDEGEERNRGNFPPRFSGRQFPNYSSELNVNALELEDSALYLCASSSDDRGYTFGSGTRLTVV.

The V call is TRBV2, the J call TRBJ2-3, with D unresolved. This CDR3 is built from 12 residues. CDR1 and CDR2 from the germline V gene are SNHLY and FYNNEI. The CDR3 is CTSRVRSDTQYF. CDR3 DNA sequence: TGTACCTCCCGGGTAAGGTCAGATACGCAGTATTTT.

The chain couples TRBV15 to TRBJ1-3; 8 bases align to TRBD1. This CDR3 is 15 amino acids long. Looked up from germline, CDR1 is LNHNV and CDR2 is YYDKDF (reference sequence). J gave up 4 bases and V 7 bases, and 9 bases lay outside the gene matches. The CDR3 reads CATKGTGKSGNTIYF. In DNA, the CDR3 is TGTGCCACCAAGGGGACAGGTAAATCCGGAAACACCATATATTTT.

J is TRBJ2-3 and V is TRBV2, with unresolved D. Trimming stripped 4 bases from V and 0 bases from J, with 5 bases between. The CDR3 runs 13 residues. Per germline, CDR1 SNHLY and CDR2 FYNNEI. This CDR3 is CASSATSTDTQYF. The CDR3 DNA reads TGTGCCAGCAGTGCTACTAGCACAGATACGCAGTATTTT.

The rearrangement links TRBV28 to TRBJ1-4, with D possibly being TRBD1 (5 bases). Germline V gene sequence: CDR1 MDHEN, CDR2 SYDVKM. V was cut by 4 bases and J by 0 bases, with 9 bases left in between. The length of the CDR3 is 15 residues. Here the CDR3 reads CASSSLRATNEKLFF. The CDR3 nucleotides are TGTGCCAGCAGTTCCCTCAGGGCAACTAATGAAAAACTGTTTTTT.

This chain connects TRBV2 to TRBJ1-3; D ambiguous. CDR1 is SNHLY and CDR2 is FYNNEI in the germline V gene. V lost 11 bases, J lost 0 bases, and 14 bases lay in between. The CDR3 is 14 amino acids. CDR3 loop: CAFYPAASGNTIYF. CDR3 bases: TGTGCCTTTTACCCGGCGGCCTCTGGAAACACCATATATTTT. Complete variable domain (other parts from reference TRBV2 and TRBJ1-3): EPEVTQTPSHQVTQMGQEVILRCVPISNHLYFYWYRQILGQKVEFLVSFYNNEISEKSEIFDDQFSVERPDGSNFTLKIRSTKLEDSAMYFCAFYPAASGNTIYFGEGSWLTVV.

The genes are TRBV15 and TRBJ2-5; no firm D call. This CDR3 is 14 amino acids long. V lost 2 bases, J lost 5 bases, and 12 bases lay in between. CDR1 and CDR2 (germline): LNHNV, YYDKDF (reference sequence). CDR3 region: CATSRIVSMETQYF. The CDR3 DNA follows: TGTGCCACCAGCAGAATCGTCAGTATGGAGACCCAGTACTTC.

J is TRBJ1-2 and V is TRBV4-2; 7 nucleotides line up with TRBD1. The trim removed 2 bases at V and 8 bases at J, leaving 14 bases unmatched. Germline V lookup: CDR1 LGHNA, CDR2 YNFKEQ. The CDR3 extends over 16 amino acids. The CDR3 is CASSQSRQGWSSGYTF. CDR3 coding DNA: TGTGCCAGCAGCCAATCCCGACAGGGTTGGTCTTCGGGCTACACCTTC.

V is TRBV7-3 and J is TRBJ2-7, with D possibly TRBD1 on 6 matching bases. Trimming removed 2 bases from V and 3 bases from J, with 14 bases in between. Germline V gene sequence: CDR1 SGHTA, CDR2 FQGTGA. This CDR3 is built from 15 residues. CDR3 loop: CASSLRPGELYEQYF. CDR3 nucleotide sequence: TGTGCCAGCAGCTTACGGCCAGGGGAACTCTACGAGCAGTACTTC.

This CDR3 is CASRRLAGASYNEQFF. CDR3 nucleotide sequence: TGCGCCAGCAGGCGACTAGCGGGGGCCTCCTACAATGAGCAGTTCTTC. V usage is TRBV5-1 and J usage is TRBJ2-1; 12 nucleotides line up with TRBD2. The ends lost 5 bases at V and 0 bases at J; junction bases unmatched: 3. Germline loops: CDR1 SGHRS, CDR2 YFSETQ. The CDR3 covers 16 residues.

The chain couples TRBV4-3 to TRBJ1-4, with D tentatively TRBD1 (5 bases). The V gene's germline CDR1 is LGHNA and CDR2 YSLEER. This CDR3 region has 14 residues. V was trimmed by 3 bases and J by 7 bases, leaving 12 bases between them. The CDR3 region has the DNA TGCGCCAGCAGCCAGGGCGGGGGGAGTGAAAAACTGTTTTTT. It codes for CASSQGGGSEKLFF.

The chain uses TRBV10-3 and TRBJ2-3, with TRBD2 matching 7 bases. Germline assignment: CDR1 ENHRY and CDR2 SYGVKD. The V segment lost 9 bases and the J segment 2 bases; nucleotides outside the gene matches: 8. The CDR3 runs 14 residues. CDR3 protein: CAMGGAGTTDTQYF. CDR3 DNA sequence: TGTGCCATGGGAGGAGCGGGGACCACAGATACGCAGTATTTT.

The V call is TRBV29-1, the J call TRBJ2-1; D possibly corresponds to TRBD2 (5 bases). V lost 2 bases to trimming and J lost 8 bases, with 13 bases between them. This CDR3 has 13 residues. Looked up from germline, CDR1 is SQVTM and CDR2 is ANQGSEA. The CDR3 here is CSVEPSAGDEQFF. CDR3 nucleotides: TGCAGCGTTGAACCCAGTGCGGGCGATGAGCAGTTCTTC.

As for this clone: The same CDR3 is also encoded by other DNA sequences in this sample. The chain is built from TRBV9 and TRBJ2-7, with D possibly TRBD2 on 6 matching bases. Trimming took 4 bases from V and 0 from J, leaving 11 bases between them. CDR3 length: 14 residues. Germline CDR1 and CDR2: SGDLS and YYNGEE. CDR3 protein: CASSPGGSSYEQYF. CDR3 in DNA: TGTGCCAGCAGCCCCGGAGGGTCCTCCTACGAGCAGTACTTC.

V and J are TRBV2 and TRBJ2-7, with a possible D match to TRBD2 (6 bases). Germline CDR1 SNHLY, CDR2 FYNNEI. The length of the CDR3 is 13 residues. V was trimmed by 8 bases and J by 2 bases, leaving 13 bases between them. Here the CDR3 reads CASCRDFTYEQYF. CDR3 in DNA: TGTGCCAGCTGCCGGGACTTTACCTACGAGCAGTACTTC.

This chain joins TRBV30 and TRBJ1-4, with D hard to call. The CDR3 loop spans 11 amino acids. The ends were cut back, 8 bases at V and 10 bases at J, with 14 bases in the middle. Germline loops: CDR1 GTSNPN, CDR2 SVGIG (reference sequence). CDR3 DNA: TGTGCCGGGTGGCAGGTGGGAAAACTGTTTTTT. It yields the protein CAGWQVGKLFF.

The chain combines TRBV6-5 with TRBJ2-5; possible D gene TRBD1, 6 bases. CDR1 MNHEY and CDR2 SVGAGI come from the germline V gene. The CDR3 sequence is 14 residues long. V lost 6 bases, J lost 2 bases, and 13 bases lay in between. The CDR3 DNA reads as TGTGCCAGCAGATTGGACAGACTTCAAGAGACCCAGTACTTC. Protein: CASRLDRLQETQYF.

The J gene is TRBJ1-1, the V gene TRBV11-3, with 11 bases identical to TRBD1. There are 19 residues in the CDR3. V gave up 0 bases and J gave up 2 bases; unmatched junction bases: 11. CDR1 and CDR2 (germline): SGHNT, YENEEA. This CDR3 is CASSLESFRTGGINTEAFF. The CDR3 DNA reads TGTGCCAGCAGCTTAGAAAGCTTCAGGACAGGGGGCATTAACACTGAAGCTTTCTTT.

This clone was observed at least ten times. The genes are TRBV27 and TRBJ2-1, with D perhaps TRBD2 (6 bases). The V gene's germline CDR1 is MNHEY and CDR2 SMNVEV (reference sequence). The CDR3 has 11 residues. The V and J ends lost 7 bases and 7 bases respectively, with 8 bases between them. CDR3 DNA: TGTGCCAGCAAGGAGGGGAATGAGCAGTTCTTC. It codes for CASKEGNEQFF.

The V and J genes are TRBV5-1 and TRBJ2-1, with 9 nucleotides matching TRBD2. CDR1 and CDR2 (germline): SGHRS, YFSETQ. This CDR3 has 15 residues. V trimming: 5 bases; J trimming: 6 bases; junction bases outside the gene matches: 9. CDR3 sequence reads: CASRSGTSPINEQFF. CDR3 coding DNA: TGCGCCAGCAGGTCCGGGACTAGCCCCATCAATGAGCAGTTCTTC.

The J gene is TRBJ1-1, the V gene TRBV9; D is unresolved. V lost 4 bases to trimming and J lost 7 bases, with 17 bases between them. Germline values: CDR1 SGDLS, CDR2 YYNGEE. This CDR3 has 14 amino acids. CDR3 DNA sequence: TGTGCCAGCAGCACTCACCCTGGAGACGGTGAAGCTTTCTTT. Translation: CASSTHPGDGEAFF.